Shown below are 22 T cell receptor beta chains from a single sample sequenced in a study of blood T cell repertoires in COVID-19. The data were produced by immunoSEQ multiplex PCR, yet TCRdb's version contains in-frame clones alone and is incomplete. The table includes 120,000 to 150,000 clones, around nine tenths detected once. Input material: peripheral blood. The source is a woman aged 50 to 60 with active or convalescent COVID-19.

To note about this clone: One end of the junction does not line up with germline, which may come from a read error. The chain combines TRBV20-1 with TRBJ2-7; TRBD1 aligns across 8 bases. Germline V gives CDR1 DFQATT, CDR2 SNEGSKA (reference sequence). The CDR3 has 11 amino acids. The CDR3 DNA reads as TGCAGTGCTTACCTGGACAGGGAAGTGCACTTC. Translating it yields CSAYLDREVHF.

The CDR3 protein is CASSGGLASNEQFF. As DNA, the CDR3 is TGTGCCAGTAGTGGGGGACTAGCGAGCAATGAGCAGTTCTTC. The chain employs TRBV19 and TRBJ2-1, with TRBD2 matching 10 bases. Germline values: CDR1 LNHDA, CDR2 SQIVND (reference sequence). The trim removed 5 bases at V and 6 bases at J, leaving 4 bases unmatched. CDR3 length: 14 residues.

The gene calls are TRBV10-3 and TRBJ2-5, with D possibly TRBD2 on 5 matching bases. V lost 2 bases to trimming and J lost 1 base, with 8 bases between them. CDR1 and CDR2 from the germline V gene are ENHRY and SYGVKD. There are 14 residues in the CDR3. The CDR3 reads CAISEIRGQETQYF. In nucleotides, the CDR3 is TGTGCCATCAGTGAGATCCGGGGCCAAGAGACCCAGTACTTC.

The J gene is TRBJ1-6, the V gene TRBV28, with D perhaps matching TRBD1 (6 bases). The V end lost 8 bases, the J end lost 7 bases, and 15 bases lay between the germline ends. Germline V gene sequence: CDR1 MDHEN, CDR2 SYDVKM. There are 14 residues in the CDR3. The CDR3 DNA follows: TGTGCCAGCGCTGAGAGGACAGAGAATTCACCCCTCCACTTT. This translates into CASAERTENSPLHF.

This sequence joins TRBV5-1 and TRBJ1-5; 8 bases agree with TRBD1. With 0 bases clipped from V and 5 bases from J, the junction kept 7 bases outside the gene matches. CDR3 size: 16 residues. The germline V gene has CDR1 SGHRS and CDR2 YFSETQ. Written as DNA, the CDR3 is TGCGCCAGCAGCTTGGGAGGGACAGGAGGGCATCAGCCCCAGCATTTT. Its protein product is CASSLGGTGGHQPQHF.

The chain recombines TRBV5-4 with TRBJ1-2, with D unclear. V lost 1 base, J lost 1 base, and 8 bases lay in between. Germline V gives CDR1 SGHNT, CDR2 YYREEE (reference sequence). The CDR3 extends over 14 amino acids. The CDR3 DNA reads as TGTGCCAGCAGCTTGAAAACAAGTAACTATGGCTACACCTTC. Its protein is CASSLKTSNYGYTF.

The chain couples TRBV6-2 or TRBV6-3 to TRBJ1-1, with TRBD1 as a possible D gene (6 bases). This CDR3 region has 17 residues. Germline V CDR1 and CDR2: MNHEY, SVGEGT. V lost 6 bases to trimming and J lost 0 bases, with 20 bases between them. In DNA form, the CDR3 reads TGTGCCAGCAGCCACGGGCAAAGGGGGAGCATGAACACTGAAGCTTTCTTT. Protein sequence: CASSHGQRGSMNTEAFF.

Here the CDR3 DNA reads TGTGCCATCGCGGGACTAGCGGGAGATACCGGGGAGCTGTTTTTT. This encodes CAIAGLAGDTGELFF. V usage is TRBV10-3 and J usage is TRBJ2-2; 14 bases are shared with TRBD2. V was pared by 8 bases and J by 5 bases, with 4 bases of the junction left unmatched. CDR3 size: 15 residues. Germline CDR1 is ENHRY and CDR2 is SYGVKD.

CDR3 in amino acids: CASSFRVETQYF. CDR3 DNA: TGTGCCAGCAGTTTCCGGGTGGAGACCCAGTACTTC. The chain uses TRBV12-3 or TRBV12-4 and TRBJ2-5, with no clear D. Trimming stripped 3 bases from V and 5 bases from J, with 7 bases between. The CDR3 runs 12 residues.

The genes are TRBV11-3 and TRBJ2-2; a possible D gene is TRBD2 (7 bases). V lost 4 bases, J lost 4 bases, and 16 bases lay in between. The CDR3 totals 16 residues. The germline gives CDR1 SGHNT, CDR2 YENEEA. The CDR3 DNA follows: TGTGCCAGCAGCTCATCTCATCGGGGGGCCACCGGGGAGCTGTTTTTT. Encoded protein: CASSSSHRGATGELFF.

This chain joins TRBV4-3 and TRBJ1-1, with TRBD1 as a possible D gene (6 bases). Looked up from germline, CDR1 is LGHNA and CDR2 is YSLEER. The CDR3 is made up of 13 amino acids. Between the trimmed V and J ends, which lost 0 bases and 10 bases, there was a span of 12 bases. CDR3 DNA: TGCGCCAGCAGCCAAGATCTTGAACAGGGAGCTTTCTTT. Translated: CASSQDLEQGAFF.

The chain combines TRBV18 with TRBJ2-2; D may be TRBD2 (5 bases). Looked up from germline, CDR1 is KGHSH and CDR2 is LQKENI. Trimming took 5 bases from V and 5 from J, leaving 15 bases between them. The CDR3 is made up of 15 amino acids. The CDR3 sequence: CASSISGMPTGELFF. The CDR3 DNA reads as TGTGCCAGCTCAATCAGCGGCATGCCTACCGGGGAGCTGTTTTTT.

The chain combines TRBV3-1 (or the pseudogene TRBV3-2) with TRBJ2-7; D perhaps matches TRBD1 (5 bases). The CDR3 runs to 13 residues. V lost 1 base to trimming and J lost 6 bases, with 10 bases between them. Germline V gives CDR1 LGHDT, CDR2 YNNKEL (reference sequence). CDR3 in amino acids: CASSQVNRREQYF. CDR3 DNA: TGTGCCAGCAGCCAAGTAAACAGGCGCGAGCAGTACTTC.

V is TRBV13 and J is TRBJ1-1, with 9 positions matching TRBD1. The CDR3 is 16 residues long. CDR1 PRHDT and CDR2 FYEKMQ come from the germline V gene (reference sequence). V shed 5 bases and J 1 base; nucleotides not matched to a gene: 8. CDR3 nucleotide sequence: TGTGCCAGCAGCCCATATGGGACAGGGAAGAACACTGAAGCTTTCTTT. Its protein is CASSPYGTGKNTEAFF.

This chain connects TRBV14 to TRBJ2-1; 9 bases are a match to TRBD2. J was trimmed by 4 bases and V by 1 base; bases with no gene match: 2. Germline CDR1 SGHDN, CDR2 FVKESK. This CDR3 comprises 15 residues. CDR3 loop: CASSQAGLAYNEQFF. CDR3 DNA: TGTGCCAGCAGCCAAGCGGGACTAGCATACAATGAGCAGTTCTTC.

This chain joins TRBV28 and TRBJ1-2; D is possibly TRBD1 (6 bases). The V end lost 7 bases, the J end lost 4 bases, and 16 bases lay between the germline ends. There are 14 residues in the CDR3. Per germline, CDR1 MDHEN and CDR2 SYDVKM. The CDR3 loop reads CASTPRTGTYGYTF. DNA for the CDR3: TGTGCCAGCACCCCAAGAACAGGGACCTATGGCTACACCTTC.

This clone was counted only a few times. In nucleotides, the CDR3 is TGTGCCATCAGAAACCGGGACAGGGTTGACACCATATATTTT. It yields the protein CAIRNRDRVDTIYF. The genes are TRBV10-3 and TRBJ1-3; 9 bases are shared with TRBD1. CDR1 is ENHRY, CDR2 SYGVKD, per germline. V lost 6 bases to trimming and J lost 8 bases; unmatched junction nucleotides: 8. This CDR3 region has 14 residues.

This clone appeared a single time. V gene TRBV18 combines with J gene TRBJ2-2; possibly TRBD2 for D (5 bases). The germline V gene encodes CDR1 KGHSH and CDR2 LQKENI. Between the trimmed V and J ends, which lost 0 bases and 5 bases, there was a span of 10 bases. The CDR3 runs to 15 residues. CDR3 DNA: TGTGCCAGCTCACCACCACTAGTAAGAACCGGGGAGCTGTTTTTT. This translates into CASSPPLVRTGELFF. Looking up the rest from reference TRBV18 and TRBJ2-2 gives the full variable domain: NAGVMQNPRHLVRRRGQEARLRCSPMKGHSHVYWYRQLPEEGLKFMVYLQKENIIDESGMPKERFSAEFPKEGPSILRIQQVVRGDSAAYFCASSPPLVRTGELFFGEGSRLTVL.

The chain links TRBV7-9 to TRBJ1-1; D is undetermined. CDR3 length: 16 residues. Trimming took 3 bases from V and 1 from J, leaving 15 bases between them. Germline values: CDR1 SEHNR, CDR2 FQNEAQ (reference sequence). The CDR3 bases are TGTGCCAGCAGCTTTCAAGCATTAGGAGGGAACACTGAAGCTTTCTTT. Translating it yields CASSFQALGGNTEAFF.

The chain is built from TRBV6-6 and TRBJ2-5; D is unclear. There are 13 residues in the CDR3. CDR1 is MNHNY, CDR2 SVGAGI, per germline (reference sequence). V was clipped by 2 bases and J by 2 bases, with 6 bases between them. The CDR3 loop is CASSYPVQETQYF. CDR3 DNA: TGTGCCAGCAGTTACCCGGTTCAAGAGACCCAGTACTTC.

The chain is built from TRBV27 and TRBJ1-5, with TRBD1 as a possible D gene (6 bases). Between the trimmed V and J ends, which lost 5 bases and 5 bases, there was a span of 13 bases. CDR3 length equals 14 residues. The germline V gene has CDR1 MNHEY and CDR2 SMNVEV (reference sequence). The CDR3 DNA is TGTGCCAGCAGTCCGACGGGGGGCCATCAGCCCCAGCATTTT. Translating it yields CASSPTGGHQPQHF.

For this clone: At the DNA level, this CDR3 is encoded by other sequences in the same sample as well. CDR3 bases: TGCGCCAGCAGTCCCGGACAGCCGAACACTGAAGCTTTCTTT. Its protein is CASSPGQPNTEAFF. V gene TRBV5-1 combines with J gene TRBJ1-1, with D possibly being TRBD1 (6 bases). Germline CDR1 reads SGHRS; CDR2 reads YFSETQ. Trimming left V 5 bases short and J 1 base short, with 12 bases between. The CDR3 is made up of 14 amino acids.